What follows describes a single TCR beta chain. What it binds is not known. This specimen comes from a study of coeliac disease. Each fraction contributed one approximately 490,000-cell aliquot for sequencing. V lost 4 bases and J 0 bases, leaving 4 bases between the germline ends. This CDR3 contains 14 residues. From germline, CDR1 is MDHEN and CDR2 SYDVKM. Profiling relied on immunoSEQ multiplex PCR, and the TCRdb table lists in-frame clones only, not all of them. The sample lists about 3,300 clones; approximately 71% were seen once. Study outcomes and limitations: Unbiased detection of gliadin-specific T cells was judged not feasible with this approach. Few TRB amino acid sequences were shared between samples; most were unique.

The clonotype comes from a man older than 75 without celiac disease. The chain has TRBV28 and TRBJ2-6, with D unclear. The sequenced sample was lymphocytes from the gut lamina propria. The CDR3 loop reads CASSSTSGANVLTF. For the CDR3, the DNA is TGTGCCAGCAGTTCTACCTCTGGGGCCAACGTCCTGACTTTC.